The 2 T cell receptor beta chains listed next were all sequenced from one sample in a study of T-cell memory formation after mild COVID-19. TCRdb processed the 5' RACE reads anew with MiXCR; each CDR3 protein has one entry. The sample contains approximately 300,000 distinct CDR3 sequences, 15% of which appear only once. The specimen sequenced was PBMCs or a T cell subset sorted from them (not recorded which). The receptor source for this set is a man aged 18 to 35 who had mild COVID-19 (a few samples of this study predate the infection). Cell type and time point are not known.

The chain couples TRBV5-1 to TRBJ1-4; possible D gene TRBD1, 6 bases. Germline assignment: CDR1 SGHRS and CDR2 YFSETQ. The CDR3 runs 13 residues. Trimming took 7 bases from V and 8 from J, leaving 15 bases between them. CDR3 sequence: CASASQGLEKLFF. The CDR3 coding sequence is TGCGCCAGCGCCTCACAGGGATTGGAAAAACTGTTTTTT.

The chain carries TRBV18 and TRBJ2-7, with 10 nucleotides matching TRBD1. The junction had 11 bases not matched to a gene; V was cut back by 6 bases and J by 3 bases. Germline CDR1 KGHSH, CDR2 LQKENI. This CDR3 comprises 16 residues. CDR3 region: CASSSPSGDRGYEQYF. CDR3 bases: TGTGCCAGCTCGTCCCCCTCGGGGGACAGGGGCTACGAGCAGTACTTC.